This TCR beta chain appears in the sequencing data of a study of blood T cell repertoires in COVID-19. Clones were sequenced by immunoSEQ multiplex PCR, and TCRdb holds only the in-frame ones, with some missing. The sample contains about 130,000 clones, approximately 77% of which appear only once. V was trimmed by 7 bases and J by 6 bases, leaving 13 bases between them. Germline CDR1 and CDR2: MDHEN and SYDVKM. This CDR3 region has 12 residues. Sequenced: peripheral blood. The receptor was derived from a man at least 80 years old with acute or convalescent COVID-19. The chain combines TRBV28 with TRBJ2-7, with no clear D. CDR3 in amino acids: CASTFSVGEQYF. CDR3 in DNA: TGTGCCAGCACCTTTTCGGTTGGCGAGCAGTACTTC.